Presented here are 5 T cell receptor beta chains from one specimen sequenced in a study of T cell responses to AZD1222 COVID-19 vaccine (dated by TCRdb to about 2021). Preparation of the library involved the immunoSEQ multiplex PCR assay. The table comes from immuneACCESS by way of TCRdb, which keeps in-frame sequences with V and J called. Part of the clones is missing from these tables; in studies checked, under half for an unresolved V gene and the rest for unknown reasons. The sample has about 69,000 clones on record, roughly 83% of them singletons. Around 25% of the sample lies in the top ten. The meaning of the sample's time point label: about 28 days (+/-7) after the second vaccine dose. This specimen was peripheral blood, taken 28 days after the second AZD1222 dose. The receptors here all came from an adult who received the AZD1222 COVID-19 vaccine.

J is TRBJ2-1 and V is TRBV5-1; TRBD1 or TRBD2 may be the D gene (6 bases each). Germline values: CDR1 SGHRS, CDR2 YFSETQ. This CDR3 region has 14 residues. Trimming left V 0 bases short and J 8 bases short, with 12 bases between. CDR3 loop: CASSLGQEGDEQFF. The CDR3 nucleotides read TGCGCCAGCAGCTTGGGGCAGGAGGGGGATGAGCAGTTCTTC.

This chain uses TRBV18 with TRBJ1-1; no reliable D call. CDR3 length equals 12 residues. Germline values: CDR1 KGHSH, CDR2 LQKENI. Trimming took 2 bases from V and 4 from J, leaving 5 bases between them. The CDR3 spells CASSPAGTEAFF. CDR3 bases: TGTGCCAGCTCACCAGCAGGCACTGAAGCTTTCTTT.

This clone appeared a single time. The V call is TRBV27, the J call TRBJ1-2; no clear D gene. V was trimmed by 6 bases and J by 2 bases, leaving 13 bases between them. The CDR3 length is 14 residues. In germline, CDR1 is MNHEY, CDR2 SMNVEV (reference sequence). As DNA, the CDR3 is TGTGCCAGCAGCCGAGGGTCATGGAACTATGGCTACACCTTC. Translating it yields CASSRGSWNYGYTF.

This clone was seen only once. The gene calls are TRBV7-9 and TRBJ1-5; 10 nucleotides align to TRBD1. CDR3 length: 17 residues. V dropped 1 base and J dropped 0; count of bases not matched to a gene: 3. Germline-derived CDR1 and CDR2 are SEHNR and FQNEAQ (reference sequence). The CDR3 is CASSLGTGGVSNQPQHF. As DNA, the CDR3 is TGTGCCAGCAGCTTAGGGACAGGGGGAGTTAGCAATCAGCCCCAGCATTTT.

V is TRBV12-3 or TRBV12-4 and J is TRBJ1-4; 7 positions agree with TRBD1. This CDR3 is built from 13 residues. Trimming removed 7 bases from V and 3 bases from J; junction bases left unmatched: 2. The CDR3 nucleotides are TGTGCCAGCACAGGGGGTTCTAATGAAAAACTGTTTTTT. Its translation is CASTGGSNEKLFF.